These 16 T cell receptor beta chains originate from one sample sequenced in a study of blood T cell repertoires in COVID-19. Method: immunoSEQ multiplex PCR; TCRdb's copy keeps in-frame clones and lacks some. The data show about 68,000 clones, just over 85% seen once. Sequencing was done on a sample of peripheral blood. Every receptor here comes from a man aged 30 to 45 with acute or convalescent COVID-19.

This clone was observed once. J is TRBJ2-7 and V is TRBV6-2 or TRBV6-3, with D possibly TRBD1 on 5 matching bases. Germline CDR1 and CDR2: MNHEY and SVGEGT. CDR3 length equals 14 residues. V was trimmed by 5 bases and J by 2 bases, leaving 13 bases between them. CDR3 protein: CASSPQVDPYEQYF. CDR3 DNA: TGTGCCAGCAGTCCACAGGTCGACCCCTACGAGCAGTACTTC.

This chain joins TRBV7-2 and TRBJ2-7; 9 nucleotides align to TRBD1. Germline trimming cut 4 bases from V and 2 bases from J; bases unmatched to any gene: 0. The CDR3 runs 13 residues. The germline V gene has CDR1 SGHTA and CDR2 FQGNSA. The CDR3 protein is CASSWDRAYEQYF. CDR3 bases: TGTGCCAGCAGCTGGGACAGGGCCTACGAGCAGTACTTC.

This clone occurred once. CDR3 residues: CASSPLAGGGEDTQYF. CDR3 bases: TGTGCCAGCAGCCCCCTAGCGGGAGGGGGTGAGGATACGCAGTATTTT. V and J are TRBV4-2 and TRBJ2-3, with 12 nucleotides matching TRBD2. The CDR3 loop spans 16 amino acids. The V gene end was trimmed by 4 bases and the J gene end by 6 bases; junction bases not matched to a gene: 8. Germline CDR1 is LGHNA and CDR2 is YNFKEQ.

The chain carries TRBV5-1 and TRBJ2-1; 9 bases are a match to TRBD2. Germline CDR1 is SGHRS and CDR2 is YFSETQ. J gave up 7 bases and V 2 bases, and 10 bases lay outside the gene matches. This CDR3 is 16 amino acids long. The chain's CDR3 is CASSFGGLAGTNEQFF. Here the CDR3 DNA reads TGCGCCAGCAGCTTTGGGGGTCTAGCGGGAACGAATGAGCAGTTCTTC.

As to this clone: This sample also contains other DNA sequences that code for the same CDR3. This chain joins TRBV10-1 and TRBJ2-7, with 7 bases lining up with TRBD2. V dropped 3 bases and J dropped 3; count of bases not matched to a gene: 11. Germline CDR1 and CDR2: WNHNN and SYGVQD (reference sequence). This CDR3 has 16 amino acids. The CDR3, as DNA: TGCGCCAGCAGTGATTACGCGGGGGAAAGTGGCTACGAGCAGTACTTC. Translated, it gives CASSDYAGESGYEQYF.

The chain has TRBV29-1 and TRBJ1-2; D possibly corresponds to TRBD1 (5 bases). Between the trimmed V and J ends, which lost 4 bases and 7 bases, there was a span of 10 bases. This CDR3 is built from 11 residues. The germline V gene encodes CDR1 SQVTM and CDR2 ANQGSEA. The CDR3 is CSVVGGGGYTF. The DNA for the CDR3 is TGCAGCGTTGTCGGGGGGGGTGGCTACACCTTC.

The count of this clone is one. The chain's CDR3 is CASSLAGTGYEQYF. As DNA, the CDR3 is TGCGCCAGCAGCTTGGCCGGGACTGGCTACGAGCAGTACTTC. The chain uses TRBV5-1 and TRBJ2-7; D is perhaps TRBD2 (6 bases). Germline V gives CDR1 SGHRS, CDR2 YFSETQ. The V end was cut by 0 bases, the J end by 3 bases, with 10 bases between. The CDR3 is made up of 14 amino acids. Combining the CDR3 with reference TRBV5-1 and TRBJ2-7 gives the whole variable domain KAGVTQTPRYLIKTRGQQVTLSCSPISGHRSVSWYQQTPGQGLQFLFEYFSETQRNKGNFPGRFSGRQFSNSRSEMNVSTLELGDSALYLCASSLAGTGYEQYFGPGTRLTVT.

The chain couples TRBV11-2 to TRBJ2-3; D is undetermined. In germline, CDR1 is SGHAT, CDR2 FQNNGV. V lost 3 bases and J lost 2, with 6 bases in between. The CDR3 is made up of 13 amino acids. The CDR3: CASSLRYTDTQYF. As DNA, the CDR3 is TGTGCCAGCAGCTTGAGATACACAGATACGCAGTATTTT.

The V and J genes are TRBV6-5 and TRBJ2-7; the D gene is possibly TRBD1 (5 bases). The V gene lost 5 bases and the J gene lost 5 bases, with 10 bases spanning the gap. Germline CDR1 is MNHEY and CDR2 is SVGAGI. CDR3 length: 12 amino acids. Here the CDR3 reads CASSRQGDEQYF. The DNA of the CDR3 is TGTGCCAGCAGTAGGCAGGGCGACGAGCAGTACTTC.

The rearrangement joins TRBV11-3 to TRBJ2-1; D perhaps matches TRBD2 (5 bases). The length of the CDR3 is 16 residues. Trimming cost V 1 base and J 8 bases, with 18 bases left between them. Looked up from germline, CDR1 is SGHNT and CDR2 is YENEEA. In DNA form, the CDR3 reads TGTGCCAGCAGCTTAGGATTTGGGGTTTCCGGGGATGAGCAGTTCTTC. Translated, it gives CASSLGFGVSGDEQFF.

This clone showed up just once. This chain joins TRBV5-6 and TRBJ2-3, with 14 bases lining up with TRBD2. The CDR3 is made up of 16 amino acids. The trim removed 8 bases at V and 4 bases at J, leaving 9 bases unmatched. Germline-derived CDR1 and CDR2 are SGHDT and YYEEEE. The CDR3 region has the DNA TGTGCCAGTATACGACTAGCGGGAGGGAAGGCAGATACGCAGTATTTT. Amino acids: CASIRLAGGKADTQYF.

The gene calls are TRBV5-6 and TRBJ2-7, with D perhaps TRBD1 (6 bases). Deletions cut 4 bases from V and 2 bases from J, with 13 bases between. Germline CDR1 is SGHDT and CDR2 is YYEEEE. The length of the CDR3 is 14 residues. The CDR3 DNA is TGTGCCAGCAGCCCCGGGACATTTACCTACGAGCAGTACTTC. Translation gives CASSPGTFTYEQYF. Drawing the rest from reference TRBV5-6 and TRBJ2-7, the complete variable domain is DAGVTQSPTHLIKTRGQQVTLRCSPKSGHDTVSWYQQALGQGPQFIFQYYEEEERQRGNFPDRFSGHQFPNYSSELNVNALLLGDSALYLCASSPGTFTYEQYFGPGTRLTVT.

The V call is TRBV7-2, the J call TRBJ2-7; 8 positions match TRBD2. CDR1 SGHTA and CDR2 FQGNSA come from the germline V gene. After removal of 1 base from V and 2 bases from J, the junction contained 7 bases not matched to a gene. This CDR3 has 16 residues. The CDR3 reads CASSLGLAGGAYEQYF. The CDR3 region has the DNA TGTGCCAGCAGCTTAGGTCTAGCGGGTGGTGCCTACGAGCAGTACTTC. Full variable domain (rest looked up from reference TRBV7-2 and TRBJ2-7): GAGVSQSPSNKVTEKGKDVELRCDPISGHTALYWYRQSLGQGLEFLIYFQGNSAPDKSGLPSDRFSAERTGGSVSTLTIQRTQQEDSAVYLCASSLGLAGGAYEQYFGPGTRLTVT.

The CDR3 DNA is TGTGCCAGCAGCCAAGAGCAGTACAATGAGCAGTTCTTC. It encodes CASSQEQYNEQFF. The chain carries TRBV3-1 (or the pseudogene TRBV3-2) and TRBJ2-1; D is unclear. Germline V gene data show CDR1 as LGHDT and CDR2 as YNNKEL (reference sequence). The V gene lost 0 bases and the J gene lost 4 bases, with 4 bases spanning the gap. The length of the CDR3 is 13 residues.

In this sample, this clone turned up once. The genes are TRBV9 and TRBJ2-7; 12 bases are a match to TRBD2. J was trimmed by 6 bases and V by 3 bases; bases with no gene match: 1. The CDR3 covers 13 residues. Looked up from germline, CDR1 is SGDLS and CDR2 is YYNGEE. This chain's CDR3 is CASSALAGGEQYF. The DNA of the CDR3 is TGTGCCAGCAGCGCACTAGCGGGAGGCGAGCAGTACTTC.

This chain joins TRBV11-1 and TRBJ2-5; D might be TRBD1 (6 bases). Looked up from germline, CDR1 is SGHAT and CDR2 is FQDESV (reference sequence). The V end lost 1 base, the J end lost 5 bases, and 14 bases lay between the germline ends. This CDR3 contains 15 residues. The CDR3 sequence: CASSLGSTGGETQYF. CDR3 DNA: TGTGCCAGCAGCTTAGGTTCGACAGGCGGGGAGACCCAGTACTTC. Together with reference TRBV11-1 and TRBJ2-5, the CDR3 gives the full variable domain: EAEVAQSPRYKITEKSQAVAFWCDPISGHATLYWYRQILGQGPELLVQFQDESVVDDSQLPKDRFSAERLKGVDSTLKIQPAELGDSAMYLCASSLGSTGGETQYFGPGTRLLVL.